The next 16 T cell receptor beta chains were all read from a single sample in a study of identical twins listed by TCRdb under 2016. Libraries were built with 5' RACE. Sequencing was performed on an Illumina HiSeq 2000. In-frame beta chains were kept once TCRdb had trimmed the public reads at Q25 with fastp and called clones with MiXCR. Each entry merges the rows of one CDR3 protein and shows their most common DNA and genes. Present in this sample are around 340,000 distinct CDR3 sequences, roughly an eighth of which were seen just once. The ten most abundant clones make up approximately 7.6% of the sample. The sample was also reused in another study, on yellow fever vaccine responses in identical twins.

Specimen: CD8+ T cells sorted from blood. These TCRs come from a woman aged 18-29 years in good health.

This rearrangement joins TRBV29-1 to TRBJ1-1; D uncertain. The CDR3 is 11 residues long. Germline-derived CDR1 and CDR2 are SQVTM and ANQGSEA. The V end lost 5 bases, the J end lost 1 base, and 5 bases lay between the germline ends. The CDR3 DNA is TGCAGCGTTAGTCAGAACACTGAAGCTTTCTTT. It encodes CSVSQNTEAFF. The entire variable domain, with the rest obtained from reference TRBV29-1 and TRBJ1-1, is as follows: SAVISQKPSRDICQRGTSLTIQCQVDSQVTMMFWYRQQPGQSLTLIATANQGSEATYESGFVIDKFPISRPNLTFSTLTVSNMSPEDSSIYLCSVSQNTEAFFGQGTRLTVV.

In this sample, this clonotype turned up many times. The chain joins TRBV6-5 to TRBJ2-3; D not resolved. V shed 2 bases and J shed 2 bases, with 11 bases lying between them. CDR1 is MNHEY and CDR2 is SVGAGI in the germline V gene. The CDR3 is 15 residues long. CDR3 sequence (DNA): TGTGCCAGCAGTTACAGTGGGCAGACCACAGATACGCAGTATTTT. Encoded protein: CASSYSGQTTDTQYF.

The rearrangement joins TRBV7-9 to TRBJ2-3, with unresolved D. Trimming pared 1 base from V and 1 base from J, leaving 9 bases between. This CDR3 comprises 15 residues. Germline CDR1 SEHNR, CDR2 FQNEAQ (reference sequence). The DNA for the CDR3 is TGTGCCAGCAGCTTAGAGTACTGGGGCACAGATACGCAGTATTTT. This gives the protein CASSLEYWGTDTQYF.

The chain links TRBV2 to TRBJ2-5, with 13 nucleotides matching TRBD2. CDR1 SNHLY and CDR2 FYNNEI come from the germline V gene. This CDR3 is built from 15 residues. V was clipped by 8 bases and J by 3 bases; unmatched bases: 6. CDR3 DNA sequence: TGTGCCAGCTTTTTGGGGACTAGCGGGGAAGAGACCCAGTACTTC. It encodes CASFLGTSGEETQYF.

The V and J genes are TRBV28 and TRBJ2-1; 8 bases fit TRBD1. Trimming at V came to 6 bases and at J to 7 bases, leaving 14 bases not matched to a gene. The CDR3 has 16 residues. Germline assignment: CDR1 MDHEN and CDR2 SYDVKM. The CDR3 bases are TGTGCCAGCAGATCACTCACAGGGGGTAAACGGAATGAGCAGTTCTTC. Residues: CASRSLTGGKRNEQFF.

The chain has TRBV24-1 and TRBJ2-1; 11 bases align to TRBD1. V was pared by 2 bases and J by 3 bases, with 5 bases of the junction left unmatched. The V gene's germline CDR1 is KGHDR and CDR2 SFDVKD. This CDR3 comprises 17 residues. CDR3 DNA sequence: TGTGCCACCAGTGATTGGGGGACAGGGGGTTTCTACAATGAGCAGTTCTTC. It translates to CATSDWGTGGFYNEQFF.

This clonotype was detected only a few times. The chain links TRBV24-1 to TRBJ2-1; TRBD2 is a possible D gene (6 bases). The CDR3 spans 15 residues. Between the trimmed V and J ends, which lost 3 bases and 3 bases, there was a span of 11 bases. Germline values: CDR1 KGHDR, CDR2 SFDVKD. The CDR3 DNA is TGTGCCACCAGTGATGATGGACTACTCTACAATGAGCAGTTCTTC. This gives the protein CATSDDGLLYNEQFF.

The chain recombines TRBV12-3 or TRBV12-4 with TRBJ2-2; 12 bases are shared with TRBD2. CDR3 length equals 15 residues. V dropped 3 bases and J dropped 5; count of bases not matched to a gene: 1. CDR3 DNA sequence: TGTGCCAGCAGTTTCCTAGCGGGAGGGACCGGGGAGCTGTTTTTT. It translates to CASSFLAGGTGELFF.

V gene TRBV19 combines with J gene TRBJ2-1; perhaps TRBD2 as D (6 bases). The CDR3 consists of 14 residues. Trimming took 4 bases from V and 0 from J, leaving 7 bases between them. The germline V gene has CDR1 LNHDA and CDR2 SQIVND (reference sequence). The CDR3 reads CASSTGVSYNEQFF. Here the CDR3 DNA reads TGTGCCAGTAGTACGGGGGTCTCCTACAATGAGCAGTTCTTC.

This clonotype occurred a few times. The DNA for the CDR3 is TGCGCCAGCAGCCAAGAACCGGGGGGCGGTGAGACCCAGTACTTC. Translated, it gives CASSQEPGGGETQYF. The chain combines TRBV4-1 with TRBJ2-5; tentatively, D is TRBD2 (7 bases). This CDR3 spans 15 amino acids. V was trimmed by 0 bases and J by 5 bases, leaving 13 bases between them. Per the germline V gene, CDR1 is MGHRA and CDR2 is YSYEKL.

The table lists this clonotype with a few counts. The chain joins TRBV9 to TRBJ2-7; 8 positions match TRBD1. CDR1 and CDR2 (germline): SGDLS, YYNGEE. This CDR3 spans 15 amino acids. The ends lost 2 bases at V and 4 bases at J; junction bases unmatched: 8. The CDR3 region has the DNA TGTGCCAGCAGCGTCGGACAGGGAAAGGTTTACGAGCAGTACTTC. Translation: CASSVGQGKVYEQYF.

This clonotype has more than one count but fewer than ten. The chain employs TRBV6-1 and TRBJ2-2, with D unresolved. Deletions cut 1 base from V and 5 bases from J, with 5 bases between. CDR3 length: 13 residues. CDR1 MNHNS and CDR2 SASEGT come from the germline V gene. CDR3 in DNA: TGTGCCAGCAGTGAAGGCCGAACCGGGGAGCTGTTTTTT. Encoded protein: CASSEGRTGELFF.

The chain joins TRBV9 to TRBJ2-2, with TRBD2 matching 13 bases. CDR1 is SGDLS, CDR2 YYNGEE, per germline. This CDR3 comprises 13 residues. The trim removed 7 bases at V and 8 bases at J, leaving 2 bases unmatched. CDR3 in amino acids: CASGLAGEGELFF. The CDR3 region has the DNA TGTGCCAGCGGACTAGCGGGAGAAGGGGAGCTGTTTTTT. Looking up the rest from reference TRBV9 and TRBJ2-2 gives the full variable domain: DSGVTQTPKHLITATGQRVTLRCSPRSGDLSVYWYQQSLDQGLQFLIQYYNGEERAKGNILERFSAQQFPDLHSELNLSSLELGDSALYFCASGLAGEGELFFGEGSRLTVL.

The chain joins TRBV6-1 to TRBJ1-1, with D hard to call. Between the trimmed V and J ends, which lost 2 bases and 4 bases, there was a span of 11 bases. From germline, CDR1 is MNHNS and CDR2 SASEGT. The CDR3 contains 14 residues. CDR3 loop: CASSEKSWVTEAFF. For the CDR3, the DNA is TGTGCCAGCAGTGAAAAGTCCTGGGTCACTGAAGCTTTCTTT.

CDR3 sequence (DNA): TGTGCCAGCAGCCGGATAAGCGGGGGAGTCGCCGGGGAGCTGTTTTTT. Protein product: CASSRISGGVAGELFF. V gene TRBV3-1 combines with J gene TRBJ2-2; 8 bases align to TRBD2. The CDR3 loop spans 16 amino acids. Germline V CDR1 and CDR2: LGHDT, YNNKEL (reference sequence). V was clipped by 4 bases and J by 6 bases; unmatched bases: 10.

J is TRBJ2-1 and V is TRBV7-9, with D uncertain. This CDR3 spans 13 amino acids. V was cut by 5 bases and J by 7 bases, with 12 bases left in between. CDR1 and CDR2 from the germline V gene are SEHNR and FQNEAQ (reference sequence). The CDR3 sequence: CASSRGTWNEQFF. The CDR3 DNA sequence: TGTGCCAGCAGCCGCGGAACCTGGAATGAGCAGTTCTTC.